These T cell receptor beta chains were read from a single sample in a study of glioma-infiltrating T cells after dendritic cell vaccination. The method was immunoSEQ multiplex PCR; TCRdb's version includes in-frame clones alone and lacks a portion of them. The sample lists fewer than 85,000 clones, roughly 84% occurring once. The sequences come from blood, collected after dendritic cell vaccination. The receptors derive from a human donor with glioblastoma. The CDR3 runs from the conserved cysteine through the conserved F or W. Fields, in order: D gene, V gene, J gene, clone size, CDR3 protein, CDR3 DNA. A D gene is named only where the DNA matches it firmly. Expanded clones are given a class, and other clones once, few, many or no size at all.

d_gene: TRBD2; v_gene: TRBV7-7; j_gene: TRBJ2-3; abundance: .; CDR3aa: CASSPGTSPATQYF; CDR3nt: TGTGCTAGCAGCCCCGGGACTAGCCCAGCGACGCAGTATTTT
d_gene: .; v_gene: TRBV19; j_gene: TRBJ2-4; abundance: .; CDR3aa: CASSILQGGKNIQYF; CDR3nt: TGTGCCAGTAGTATCCTCCAGGGGGGCAAAAACATTCAGTACTTC
d_gene: .; v_gene: TRBV2; j_gene: TRBJ2-7; abundance: .; CDR3aa: CASSWGLIYYEQYF; CDR3nt: TGTGCCAGCAGTTGGGGGCTGATCTACTACGAGCAGTACTTC
d_gene: TRBD2; v_gene: TRBV6-4; j_gene: TRBJ2-1; abundance: .; CDR3aa: CASSPGGVRSNEQFF; CDR3nt: TGTGCCAGCAGCCCGGGGGGAGTGAGGTCCAATGAGCAGTTCTTC
d_gene: TRBD1; v_gene: TRBV19; j_gene: TRBJ1-1; abundance: .; CDR3aa: CASSMLGTVTEAFF; CDR3nt: TGTGCCAGTAGTATGTTAGGGACAGTCACTGAAGCTTTCTTT
d_gene: TRBD1; v_gene: TRBV5-1; j_gene: TRBJ2-6; abundance: .; CDR3aa: CASISRTGGSGANVLTF; CDR3nt: TGCGCCAGCATCTCCAGGACAGGGGGCTCTGGGGCCAACGTCCTGACTTTC
d_gene: TRBD1; v_gene: TRBV5-4; j_gene: TRBJ1-1; abundance: once; CDR3aa: CASSWGQQNTEAFF; CDR3nt: TGTGCCAGCAGTTGGGGACAGCAGAACACTGAAGCTTTCTTT
d_gene: .; v_gene: TRBV9; j_gene: TRBJ1-2; abundance: .; CDR3aa: CASSVEGTGGYTF; CDR3nt: TGTGCCAGCAGCGTAGAAGGGACTGGTGGCTACACCTTC
d_gene: .; v_gene: TRBV18; j_gene: TRBJ2-5; abundance: .; CDR3aa: CASSPGTSQETQYF; CDR3nt: TGTGCCAGCTCACCGGGCACATCCCAAGAGACCCAGTACTTC
d_gene: .; v_gene: TRBV5-8; j_gene: TRBJ2-7; abundance: .; CDR3aa: CASSPYSLPYEQYF; CDR3nt: TGTGCCAGCAGCCCGTACTCGCTCCCCTACGAGCAGTACTTC
d_gene: .; v_gene: TRBV27; j_gene: TRBJ1-1; abundance: .; CDR3aa: CASSLSTGTNTEAFF; CDR3nt: TGTGCCAGCAGTTTATCAACAGGGACGAACACTGAAGCTTTCTTT
d_gene: TRBD2; v_gene: TRBV4-1; j_gene: TRBJ2-1; abundance: .; CDR3aa: CASSQDGASGRDNEQFF; CDR3nt: TGCGCCAGCAGCCAAGATGGGGCTAGCGGGAGGGACAATGAGCAGTTCTTC
d_gene: TRBD1; v_gene: TRBV5-1; j_gene: TRBJ2-5; abundance: .; CDR3aa: CASSLVQGGEETQYF; CDR3nt: TGCGCCAGCAGCTTAGTACAGGGGGGCGAAGAGACCCAGTACTTC
d_gene: .; v_gene: TRBV5-1; j_gene: TRBJ2-5; abundance: .; CDR3aa: CASSLTPGEETQYF; CDR3nt: TGCGCCAGCAGCTTGACGCCAGGGGAAGAGACCCAGTACTTC
d_gene: TRBD1; v_gene: TRBV2; j_gene: TRBJ1-2; abundance: .; CDR3aa: CASRYGTGVGYTF; CDR3nt: TGTGCCAGCAGATACGGGACAGGGGTTGGCTACACCTTC
d_gene: .; v_gene: TRBV30; j_gene: TRBJ2-7; abundance: .; CDR3aa: CAWNRDYEQYF; CDR3nt: TGTGCCTGGAACCGGGACTACGAGCAGTACTTC
d_gene: .; v_gene: TRBV5-1; j_gene: TRBJ2-2; abundance: .; CDR3aa: CASSPYTGELFF; CDR3nt: TGCGCCAGCAGCCCTTACACCGGGGAGCTGTTTTTT
d_gene: TRBD1; v_gene: TRBV29-1; j_gene: TRBJ2-1; abundance: .; CDR3aa: CSVLIRDRIYNEQFF; CDR3nt: TGCAGCGTACTAATCCGGGACAGGATCTACAATGAGCAGTTCTTC
d_gene: TRBD2; v_gene: TRBV11-2; j_gene: TRBJ2-3; abundance: .; CDR3aa: CASSPGTSGATDTQYF; CDR3nt: TGTGCCAGCAGCCCTGGGACTAGCGGTGCCACAGATACGCAGTATTTT
d_gene: .; v_gene: TRBV6-6; j_gene: TRBJ2-5; abundance: .; CDR3aa: CASSPVGETQYF; CDR3nt: TGTGCCAGCAGTCCCGTCGGAGAGACCCAGTACTTC
d_gene: TRBD2; v_gene: TRBV11-2; j_gene: TRBJ2-1; abundance: few; CDR3aa: CASSSSAGGSSSYNEQFF; CDR3nt: TGTGCCAGCAGCTCCTCCGCGGGGGGTTCGAGCTCCTACAATGAGCAGTTCTTC
d_gene: TRBD1; v_gene: TRBV5-1; j_gene: TRBJ1-4; abundance: .; CDR3aa: CASSLIGRGQGEKLFF; CDR3nt: TGCGCCAGCAGCTTGATCGGCAGGGGGCAAGGTGAAAAACTGTTTTTT
d_gene: TRBD1; v_gene: TRBV27; j_gene: TRBJ2-1; abundance: .; CDR3aa: CASSSWDRRALYNEQFF; CDR3nt: TGTGCCAGCAGTTCCTGGGACAGGCGAGCGTTGTACAATGAGCAGTTCTTC
d_gene: .; v_gene: TRBV14; j_gene: TRBJ2-5; abundance: once; CDR3aa: CASSLSHQETQYF; CDR3nt: TGTGCCAGCAGCCTCAGTCACCAAGAGACCCAGTACTTC
d_gene: TRBD2; v_gene: TRBV4-2; j_gene: TRBJ2-7; abundance: .; CDR3aa: CASSPRGTSGSGFLDEQYF; CDR3nt: TGTGCCAGCAGCCCACGAGGGACTAGCGGGAGTGGATTTTTAGACGAGCAGTACTTC
d_gene: TRBD1; v_gene: TRBV5-6; j_gene: TRBJ2-3; abundance: .; CDR3aa: CASIDRADLITQYF; CDR3nt: TGTGCCAGCATCGACAGGGCAGATCTAATAACGCAGTATTTT
d_gene: .; v_gene: TRBV6-4; j_gene: TRBJ1-2; abundance: .; CDR3aa: CASSARGGVGGYTF; CDR3nt: TGTGCCAGCAGTGCCCGCGGGGGGGTAGGAGGCTACACCTTC
d_gene: .; v_gene: TRBV6-4; j_gene: TRBJ1-2; abundance: once; CDR3aa: CASKENTGSNYGYTF; CDR3nt: TGTGCCAGCAAAGAGAATACAGGGAGCAACTATGGCTACACCTTC
d_gene: .; v_gene: TRBV6-1; j_gene: TRBJ1-5; abundance: .; CDR3aa: CASSEGHQPQHF; CDR3nt: TGTGCCAGCAGTGAAGGGCATCAGCCCCAGCATTTT
d_gene: TRBD1; v_gene: TRBV12-5; j_gene: TRBJ2-7; abundance: .; CDR3aa: CASALGQGGLYEQYF; CDR3nt: TGTGCTAGTGCTTTGGGACAGGGGGGCCTCTACGAGCAGTACTTC
d_gene: .; v_gene: TRBV21-1; j_gene: TRBJ2-1; abundance: .; CDR3aa: CASSKEGQVLNEQFF; CDR3nt: TGTGCCAGCAGCAAAGAGGGGCAAGTATTGAATGAGCAGTTCTTC
d_gene: .; v_gene: TRBV13; j_gene: TRBJ2-2; abundance: .; CDR3aa: CASSSYTGELFF; CDR3nt: TGTGCCAGCAGCTCCTACACCGGGGAGCTGTTTTTT
d_gene: TRBD1; v_gene: TRBV19; j_gene: TRBJ1-2; abundance: .; CDR3aa: CASSTSGGGYTF; CDR3nt: TGTGCCAGTAGTACGTCAGGGGGAGGCTACACCTTC
d_gene: .; v_gene: TRBV6-1; j_gene: TRBJ1-1; abundance: .; CDR3aa: CASAWKGGGTEAFF; CDR3nt: TGTGCCAGCGCCTGGAAAGGGGGAGGGACTGAAGCTTTCTTT
d_gene: TRBD2; v_gene: TRBV5-1; j_gene: TRBJ2-5; abundance: .; CDR3aa: CASSLTSGRRRETQYF; CDR3nt: TGCGCCAGCAGCTTGACTAGCGGGAGACGGCGAGAGACCCAGTACTTC
d_gene: TRBD1; v_gene: TRBV5-5; j_gene: TRBJ1-4; abundance: .; CDR3aa: CASSRTGQGPNEKLFF; CDR3nt: TGTGCCAGCAGCCGTACTGGACAGGGACCTAATGAAAAACTGTTTTTT
d_gene: .; v_gene: TRBV6-1; j_gene: TRBJ1-5; abundance: .; CDR3aa: CASRQGWQPQHF; CDR3nt: TGTGCCAGCAGGCAGGGATGGCAGCCCCAGCATTTT
d_gene: TRBD2; v_gene: TRBV18; j_gene: TRBJ2-1; abundance: .; CDR3aa: CASSPLPSGNNEQFF; CDR3nt: TGTGCCAGCTCACCTCTGCCTAGCGGGAACAATGAGCAGTTCTTC
d_gene: .; v_gene: TRBV15; j_gene: TRBJ2-7; abundance: .; CDR3aa: CATRGYGFEQYF; CDR3nt: TGTGCCACCAGAGGATACGGGTTCGAGCAGTACTTC
d_gene: TRBD2; v_gene: TRBV11-2; j_gene: TRBJ2-2; abundance: .; CDR3aa: CASSFALAGTGELFF; CDR3nt: TGTGCCAGCAGCTTTGCCCTAGCGGGAACCGGGGAGCTGTTTTTT